This TCR beta chain was profiled in a study of T cell responses to AZD1222 COVID-19 vaccine. Study outcomes and limitations: The study found Spike-specific TCR breadth and depth rose after two AZD1222 doses. The donor group comprised mostly white British people and more females; the analysis possibly underestimated clonal diversity. Vaccine-related CD4 TCRs covered spike, predominating at 160-218 and 743-854. Only a handful of individuals given AZD1222 were seropositive at baseline.

With regard to this clone: The antigen remains undetermined.

Assay: immunoSEQ multiplex PCR; the TCRdb copy retains only in-frame clones and omits some. The table lists approximately 110,000 clones, over 75% of them singletons. Per the germline V gene, CDR1 is LGHNA and CDR2 is YNFKEQ. The CDR3 spans 14 residues. The V gene lost 0 bases and the J gene lost 8 bases, with 10 bases spanning the gap. J is TRBJ2-2 and V is TRBV4-2, with a tentative D call TRBD2 (5 bases). The TCR comes from an adult in good health. The material sequenced was peripheral blood, taken on day 0 of AZD1222 vaccination. CDR3 region: CASSQERERGELFF. CDR3 DNA: TGTGCCAGCAGCCAAGAGAGGGAGCGGGGGGAGCTGTTTTTT.